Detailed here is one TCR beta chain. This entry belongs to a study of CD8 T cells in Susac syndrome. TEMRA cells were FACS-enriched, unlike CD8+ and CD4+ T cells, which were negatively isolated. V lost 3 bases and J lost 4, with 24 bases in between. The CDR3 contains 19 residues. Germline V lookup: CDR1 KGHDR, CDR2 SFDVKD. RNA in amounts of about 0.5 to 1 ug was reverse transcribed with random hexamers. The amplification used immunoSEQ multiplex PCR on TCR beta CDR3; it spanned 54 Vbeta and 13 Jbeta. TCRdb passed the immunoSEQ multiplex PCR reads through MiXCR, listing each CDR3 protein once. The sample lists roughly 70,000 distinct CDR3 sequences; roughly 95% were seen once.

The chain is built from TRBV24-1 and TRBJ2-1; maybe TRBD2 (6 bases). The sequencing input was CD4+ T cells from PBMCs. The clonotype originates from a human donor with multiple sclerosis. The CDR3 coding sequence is TGTGCCACCAGTGATGGACCGGGACTCCTCAGGCCCCCTTACAATGAGCAGTTCTTC. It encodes CATSDGPGLLRPPYNEQFF.